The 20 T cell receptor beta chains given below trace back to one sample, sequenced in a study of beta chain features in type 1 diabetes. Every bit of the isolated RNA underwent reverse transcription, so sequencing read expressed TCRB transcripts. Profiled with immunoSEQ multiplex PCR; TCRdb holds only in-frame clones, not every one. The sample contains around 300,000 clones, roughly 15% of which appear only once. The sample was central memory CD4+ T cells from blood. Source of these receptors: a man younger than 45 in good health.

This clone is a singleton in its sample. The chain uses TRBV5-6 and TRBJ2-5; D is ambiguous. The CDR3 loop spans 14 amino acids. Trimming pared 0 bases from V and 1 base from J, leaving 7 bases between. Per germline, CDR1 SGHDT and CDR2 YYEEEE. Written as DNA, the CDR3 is TGTGCCAGCAGCTTGGGGGCCTCCCAAGAGACCCAGTACTTC. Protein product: CASSLGASQETQYF.

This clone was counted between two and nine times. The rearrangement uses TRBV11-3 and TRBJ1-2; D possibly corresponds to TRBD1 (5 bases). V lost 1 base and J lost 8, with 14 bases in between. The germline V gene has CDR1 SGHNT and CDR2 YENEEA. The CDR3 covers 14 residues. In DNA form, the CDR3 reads TGTGCCAGCAGCTTAGGGCAGGGAAGACGCGGCTACACCTTC. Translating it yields CASSLGQGRRGYTF.

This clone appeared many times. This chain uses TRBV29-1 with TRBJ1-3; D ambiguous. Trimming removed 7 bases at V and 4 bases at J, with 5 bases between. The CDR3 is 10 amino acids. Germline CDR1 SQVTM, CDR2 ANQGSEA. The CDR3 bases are TGCAGCGCATGGGGAAACACCATATATTTT. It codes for CSAWGNTIYF.

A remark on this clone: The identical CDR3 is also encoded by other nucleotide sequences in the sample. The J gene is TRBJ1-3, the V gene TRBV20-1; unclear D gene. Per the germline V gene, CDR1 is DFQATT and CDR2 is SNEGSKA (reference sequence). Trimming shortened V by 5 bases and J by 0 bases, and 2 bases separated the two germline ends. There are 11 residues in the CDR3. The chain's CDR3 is CSASSGNTIYF. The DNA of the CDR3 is TGCAGTGCTTCCTCTGGAAACACCATATATTTT.

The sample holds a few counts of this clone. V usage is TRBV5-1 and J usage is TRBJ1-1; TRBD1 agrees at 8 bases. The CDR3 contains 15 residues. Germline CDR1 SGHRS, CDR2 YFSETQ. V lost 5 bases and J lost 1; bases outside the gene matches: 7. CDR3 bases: TGCGCCAGCAGGGGACAGGAATCGCCGAACACTGAAGCTTTCTTT. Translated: CASRGQESPNTEAFF.

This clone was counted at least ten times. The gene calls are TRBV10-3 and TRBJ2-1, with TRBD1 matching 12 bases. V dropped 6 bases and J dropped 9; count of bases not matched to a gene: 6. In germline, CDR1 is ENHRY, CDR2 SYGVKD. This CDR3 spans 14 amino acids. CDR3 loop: CAIRGQGAFPEQFF. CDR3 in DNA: TGTGCCATCAGGGGACAGGGGGCGTTTCCTGAGCAGTTCTTC.

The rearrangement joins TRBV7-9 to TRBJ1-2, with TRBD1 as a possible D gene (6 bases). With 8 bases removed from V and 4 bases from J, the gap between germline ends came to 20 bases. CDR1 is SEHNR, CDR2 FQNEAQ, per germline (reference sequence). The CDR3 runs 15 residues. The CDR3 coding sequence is TGTGCCAGCGGGCCCCAGTTCGGGGGCAGCTATGGCTACACCTTC. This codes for CASGPQFGGSYGYTF.

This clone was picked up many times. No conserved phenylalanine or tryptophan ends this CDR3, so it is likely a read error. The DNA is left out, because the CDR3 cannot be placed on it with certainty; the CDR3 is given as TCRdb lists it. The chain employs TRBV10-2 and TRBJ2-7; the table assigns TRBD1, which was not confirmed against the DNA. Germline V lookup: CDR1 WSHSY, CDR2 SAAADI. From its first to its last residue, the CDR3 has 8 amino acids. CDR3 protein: CASGGWGR.

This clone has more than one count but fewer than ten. The CDR3 DNA follows: TGCGCCAGCAGCCACACTAGCGGGGGGGCGGAGGGTGAGCAGTTCTTC. Translation: CASSHTSGGAEGEQFF. This sequence joins TRBV4-3 and TRBJ2-1; 13 bases are shared with TRBD2. V lost 3 bases to trimming and J lost 9 bases; unmatched junction nucleotides: 8. The CDR3 covers 16 residues. Looked up from germline, CDR1 is LGHNA and CDR2 is YSLEER.

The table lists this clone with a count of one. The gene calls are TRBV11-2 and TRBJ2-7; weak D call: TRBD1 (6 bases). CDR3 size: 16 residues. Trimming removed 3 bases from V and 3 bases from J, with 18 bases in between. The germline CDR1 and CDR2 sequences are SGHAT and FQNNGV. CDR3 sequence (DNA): TGTGCCAGCAGCTTTGATGTCGGCGGCAGGGGCTACGAGCAGTACTTC. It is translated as CASSFDVGGRGYEQYF.

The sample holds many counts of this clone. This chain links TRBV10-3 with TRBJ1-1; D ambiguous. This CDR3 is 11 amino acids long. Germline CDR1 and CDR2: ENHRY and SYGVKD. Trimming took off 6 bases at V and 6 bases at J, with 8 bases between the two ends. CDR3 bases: TGTGCCATCAGCGATCGGGCTGAAGCTTTCTTT. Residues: CAISDRAEAFF.

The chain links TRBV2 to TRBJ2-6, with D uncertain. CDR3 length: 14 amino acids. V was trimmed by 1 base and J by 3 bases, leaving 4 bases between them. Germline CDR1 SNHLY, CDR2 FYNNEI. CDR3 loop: CASSEGFGANVLTF. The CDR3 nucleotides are TGTGCCAGCAGTGAAGGGTTTGGGGCCAACGTCCTGACTTTC.

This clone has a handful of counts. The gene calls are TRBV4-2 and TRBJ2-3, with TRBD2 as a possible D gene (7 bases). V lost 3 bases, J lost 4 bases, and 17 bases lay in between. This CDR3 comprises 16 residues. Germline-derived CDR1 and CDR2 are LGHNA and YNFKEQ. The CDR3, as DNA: TGTGCCAGCAGCCAGACCCCCGGCGGGGGCGCAGATACGCAGTATTTT. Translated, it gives CASSQTPGGGADTQYF.

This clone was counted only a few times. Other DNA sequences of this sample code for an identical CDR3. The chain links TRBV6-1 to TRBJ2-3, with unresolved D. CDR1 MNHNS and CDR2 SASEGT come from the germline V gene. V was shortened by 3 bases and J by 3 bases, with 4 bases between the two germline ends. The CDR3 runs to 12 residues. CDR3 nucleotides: TGTGCCAGCAGTGACCAGACAGATACGCAGTATTTT. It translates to CASSDQTDTQYF.

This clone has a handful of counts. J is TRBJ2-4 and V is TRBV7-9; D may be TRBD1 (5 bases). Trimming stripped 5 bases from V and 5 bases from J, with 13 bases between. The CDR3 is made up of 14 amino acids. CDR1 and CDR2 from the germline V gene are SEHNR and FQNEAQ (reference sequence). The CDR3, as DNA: TGTGCCAGCAGCAAGGGGATGCCCCAAAACATTCAGTACTTC. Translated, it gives CASSKGMPQNIQYF. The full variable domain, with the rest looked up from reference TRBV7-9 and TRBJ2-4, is DTGVSQNPRHKITKRGQNVTFRCDPISEHNRLYWYRQTLGQGPEFLTYFQNEAQLEKSRLLSDRFSAERPKGSFSTLEIQRTEQGDSAMYLCASSKGMPQNIQYFGAGTRLSVL.

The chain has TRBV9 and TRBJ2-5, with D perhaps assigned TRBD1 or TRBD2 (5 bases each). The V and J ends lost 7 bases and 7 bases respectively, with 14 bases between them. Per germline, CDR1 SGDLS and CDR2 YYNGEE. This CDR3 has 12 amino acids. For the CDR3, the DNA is TGTGCCAGCGGGGAGCAGGGCCGGACCCAGTACTTC. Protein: CASGEQGRTQYF.

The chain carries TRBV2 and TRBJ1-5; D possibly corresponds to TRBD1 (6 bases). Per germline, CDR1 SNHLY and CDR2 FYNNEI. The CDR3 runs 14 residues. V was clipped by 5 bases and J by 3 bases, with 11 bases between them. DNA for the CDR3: TGTGCCAGCAGTCCCCGACAGGACAATCAGCCCCAGCATTTT. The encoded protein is CASSPRQDNQPQHF.

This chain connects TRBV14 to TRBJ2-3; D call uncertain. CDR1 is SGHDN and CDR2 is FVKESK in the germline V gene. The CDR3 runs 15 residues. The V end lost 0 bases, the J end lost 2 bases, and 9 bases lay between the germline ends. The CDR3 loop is CASSQDTHYTDTQYF. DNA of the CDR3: TGTGCCAGCAGCCAAGACACTCACTACACAGATACGCAGTATTTT.

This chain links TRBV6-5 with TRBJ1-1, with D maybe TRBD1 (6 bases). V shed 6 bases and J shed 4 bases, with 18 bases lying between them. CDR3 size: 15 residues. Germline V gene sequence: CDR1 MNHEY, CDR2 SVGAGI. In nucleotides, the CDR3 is TGTGCCAGCAGGAGTACAGGGTCTTGGTCCACTGAAGCTTTCTTT. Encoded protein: CASRSTGSWSTEAFF.

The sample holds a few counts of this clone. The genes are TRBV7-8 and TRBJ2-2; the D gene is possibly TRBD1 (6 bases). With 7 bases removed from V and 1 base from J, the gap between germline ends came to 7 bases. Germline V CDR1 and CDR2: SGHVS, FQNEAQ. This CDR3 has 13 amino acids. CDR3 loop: CASKGGNTGELFF. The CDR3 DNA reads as TGTGCCAGCAAAGGGGGGAACACCGGGGAGCTGTTTTTT.